One sample yielded the 4 T cell receptor beta chains listed below, sequenced in a study of human T cells and chemical hapten exposure. The starting material, unfractionated whole blood, was used for total RNA extraction. Each CDR3 protein gets one entry after TCRdb re-called the 5' RACE reads with MiXCR. The data contain 95,000 to 120,000 distinct CDR3 sequences, approximately 20% of them singletons. The origin of the receptors is a human donor in good health.

The rearrangement joins TRBV7-6 to TRBJ2-3, with 9 bases aligning to TRBD1. Trimming removed 2 bases from V and 3 bases from J; junction bases left unmatched: 18. The CDR3 length is 20 residues. Germline-derived CDR1 and CDR2 are SGHVS and FNYEAQ. The CDR3 reads CASSLYQGDAQGAETDTQYF. CDR3 bases: TGTGCCAGCAGCTTATATCAGGGGGACGCACAGGGGGCGGAAACAGATACGCAGTATTTT. Drawing the rest from reference TRBV7-6 and TRBJ2-3, the complete variable domain is GAGVSQSPRYKVTKRGQDVALRCDPISGHVSLYWYRQALGQGPEFLTYFNYEAQQDKSGLPNDRFSAERPEGSISTLTIQRTEQRDSAMYRCASSLYQGDAQGAETDTQYFGPGTRLTVL.

This chain connects TRBV12-3 or TRBV12-4 to TRBJ1-1; D not resolved. This CDR3 has 15 residues. Trimming shortened V by 3 bases and J by 2 bases, and 13 bases separated the two germline ends. The CDR3 here is CASSLGRGRNTEAFF. For the CDR3, the DNA is TGTGCCAGCAGTTTGGGCCGTGGGAGAAACACTGAAGCTTTCTTT.

This clonotype was counted a few times. The chain has TRBV24-1 and TRBJ2-1, with D possibly being TRBD1 or TRBD2 (5 bases each). Trimming shortened V by 9 bases and J by 9 bases, and 11 bases separated the two germline ends. Per germline, CDR1 KGHDR and CDR2 SFDVKD. The CDR3 covers 11 residues. CDR3 sequence reads: CATQRGGEQFF. The CDR3 DNA reads as TGTGCCACCCAACGGGGCGGTGAGCAGTTCTTC.

This clonotype occurred a few times. The rearrangement uses TRBV6-1 and TRBJ2-5; D may be TRBD1 (6 bases). The V gene lost 4 bases and the J gene lost 5 bases, with 17 bases spanning the gap. The CDR3 runs 15 residues. Germline V CDR1 and CDR2: MNHNS, SASEGT. CDR3 sequence (DNA): TGTGCCAGCAGTGCCAACAGGGTGCTTCACGAGACCCAGTACTTC. Translation: CASSANRVLHETQYF.